This entry features one T cell receptor beta chain sequence. What it recognizes is unknown. This CDR3 region has 12 residues. Germline V CDR1 and CDR2: PRHDT, FYEKMQ (reference sequence). Trimming cost V 8 bases and J 6 bases, with 12 bases left between them. This sample is drawn from a study of graft-versus-host responses after intestinal transplantation. Across the whole study: Recipients got multivisceral, liver-intestinal, or isolated intestinal transplants. Anti-thymocyte globulin served as induction for all recipients, who then took tacrolimus and steroids for 3 to 4 years.

Sequenced by immunoSEQ multiplex PCR; TCRdb stores in-frame clones only, minus some. The table has about 70,000 clones, 90% seen once; the top ten hold approximately 1.3%. This clonotype was obtained from a human donor who received an intestinal transplant. The material was unstimulated CD8+ T cells sorted from spleen or lymph node cells, obtained before intestinal transplant. This chain connects TRBV13 to TRBJ2-3, with D possibly matching TRBD2 (6 bases). CDR3 loop: CASSGDSDTQYF. The DNA for the CDR3 is TGTGCCAGCTCGGGGGATTCGGATACGCAGTATTTT.